This TCR beta chain was recovered during a study of cytomegalovirus exposure and HLA in healthy donors. Study-wide results and limits: Reportedly, diagnosis of cytomegalovirus status by the classifier showed high specificity and sensitivity. First-cohort TCR clusters were later found to tend to co-occur in the approximately 110 validation repertoires.

The CDR3 contains 16 residues. The J segment lost 1 base and the V segment lost 4 bases, leaving 4 bases of the junction unmatched. Germline-derived CDR1 and CDR2 are LGHNA and YNFKEQ. About this clone: Its antigen is undetermined.

Here immunoSEQ multiplex PCR was the method, and the copy in TCRdb shows in-frame clones only, minus some. The sample has over 85,000 clones, approximately 90% seen once. Input material: PBMCs. The TCR sequence derives from a woman in her twenties or thirties in good health and CMV-seropositive. The V and J genes are TRBV4-2 and TRBJ2-2, with 9 bases identical to TRBD2. The CDR3 sequence: CASSLLTSGNTGELFF. The CDR3, as DNA: TGTGCCAGCAGCCTGTTGACTAGCGGGAACACCGGGGAGCTGTTTTTT.